This T cell receptor beta chain came from a study of CD4 and CD8 cells across lung adenocarcinoma regions. TCRdb processed the PCR reads anew with MiXCR; each CDR3 protein has one entry. The sample carries around 20,000 distinct CDR3 sequences, approximately 50% recorded once. Trimming cost V 10 bases and J 1 base, with 11 bases left between them. Germline V gene data show CDR1 as ENHRY and CDR2 as SYGVKD. This CDR3 region has 13 residues. Sequenced: CD8+ T cells from the margin of a lung tumor. This TCR derives from a male donor with lung adenocarcinoma. The CD4 and CD8 labels of this study may be unreliable. The chain has TRBV10-3 and TRBJ2-4; maybe TRBD2 (6 bases). Here the CDR3 reads CATGVRAKNIQYF. CDR3 coding DNA: TGTGCCACGGGGGTGCGGGCCAAAAACATTCAGTACTTC.